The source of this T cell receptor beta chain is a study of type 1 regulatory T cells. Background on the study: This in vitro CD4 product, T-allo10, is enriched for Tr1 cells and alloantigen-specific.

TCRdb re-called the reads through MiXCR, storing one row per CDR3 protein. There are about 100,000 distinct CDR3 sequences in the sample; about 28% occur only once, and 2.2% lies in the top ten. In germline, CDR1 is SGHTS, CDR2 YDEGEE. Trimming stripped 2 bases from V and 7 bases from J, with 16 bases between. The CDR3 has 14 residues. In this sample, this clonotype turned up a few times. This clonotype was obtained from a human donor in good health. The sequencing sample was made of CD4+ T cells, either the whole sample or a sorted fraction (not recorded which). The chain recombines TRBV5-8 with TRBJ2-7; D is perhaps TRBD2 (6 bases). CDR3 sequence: CASSFGRAAGEQYF. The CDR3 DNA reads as TGTGCCAGCAGCTTTGGACGGGCGGCGGGGGAGCAGTACTTC. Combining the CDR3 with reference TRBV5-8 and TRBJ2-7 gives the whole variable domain EAGVTQSPTHLIKTRGQQATLRCSPISGHTSVYWYQQALGLGLQFLLWYDEGEERNRGNFPPRFSGRQFPNYSSELNVNALELEDSALYLCASSFGRAAGEQYFGPGTRLTVT.